This T cell receptor beta chain came from a study of neurological immune-mediated disorders. Germline-derived CDR1 and CDR2 are SGHKS and YYEKEE (reference sequence). This CDR3 is built from 16 residues. Study observations and caveats: The greatest degree of TCR clonal expansion was observed in HTLV-1-associated myelopathy, with the lowest in multiple sclerosis, below that of healthy controls.

TCRdb re-called the 5' RACE reads through MiXCR, storing one row per CDR3 protein. The repertoire holds under 80,000 distinct CDR3 sequences, 5.2% seen once, with approximately 3% in the top ten. This clonotype was recorded at least ten times. Its antigen is not known. One end of the junction fails to match germline, which may point to a read error. The genes are TRBV5-5 and TRBJ1-5; 10 bases line up with TRBD1. This TCR was recovered from a young woman with multiple sclerosis. The sequenced sample was PBMCs. CDR3 nucleotide sequence: TGTGCCAGCAGCCACGGGACAGGGGATAGCAATCAGCCCCAGAATTTT. It translates to CASSHGTGDSNQPQNF.